What follows is one T cell receptor beta chain and its context. Its antigen is currently unknown. The data belong to a study of cytomegalovirus exposure and HLA in healthy donors. Whole-study results and caveats: In a later analysis, a missense DCLRE1C variant was linked to TCR beta V- and J-gene trimming.

The primer mix had 60 Vbeta and 13 Jbeta primers. The table came from immunoSEQ multiplex PCR; TCRdb's copy has only in-frame clones and leaves some out. The data show roughly 200,000 clones, and the top ten clones hold around 6%. Per the germline V gene, CDR1 is MNHEY and CDR2 is SMNVEV (reference sequence). Deletions cut 0 bases from V and 4 bases from J, with 11 bases between. CDR3 length: 15 residues. This TCR was sampled from a man aged 25 to 40 in good health and CMV-seronegative. Input material: PBMCs. The chain recombines TRBV27 with TRBJ2-3; D unresolved. CDR3 region: CASSLSSGLPDTQYF. As DNA, the CDR3 is TGTGCCAGCAGTTTATCTTCAGGTCTCCCAGATACGCAGTATTTT.